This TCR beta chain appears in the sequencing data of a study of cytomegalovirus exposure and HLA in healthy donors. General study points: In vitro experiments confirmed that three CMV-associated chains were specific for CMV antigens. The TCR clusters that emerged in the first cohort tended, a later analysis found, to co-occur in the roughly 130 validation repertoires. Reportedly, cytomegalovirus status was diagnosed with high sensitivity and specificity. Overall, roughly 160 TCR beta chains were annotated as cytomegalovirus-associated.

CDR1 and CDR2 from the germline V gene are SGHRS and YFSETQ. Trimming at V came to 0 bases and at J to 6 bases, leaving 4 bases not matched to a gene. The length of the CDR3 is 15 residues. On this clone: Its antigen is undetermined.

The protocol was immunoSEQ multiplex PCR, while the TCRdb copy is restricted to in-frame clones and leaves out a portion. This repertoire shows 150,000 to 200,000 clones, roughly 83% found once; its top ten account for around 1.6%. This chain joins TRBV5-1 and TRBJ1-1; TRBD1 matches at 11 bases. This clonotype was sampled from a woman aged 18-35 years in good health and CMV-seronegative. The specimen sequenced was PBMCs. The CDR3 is CASSLAGQGASEAFF. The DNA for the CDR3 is TGCGCCAGCAGCTTGGCCGGACAGGGGGCTTCTGAAGCTTTCTTT. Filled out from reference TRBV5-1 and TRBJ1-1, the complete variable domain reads KAGVTQTPRYLIKTRGQQVTLSCSPISGHRSVSWYQQTPGQGLQFLFEYFSETQRNKGNFPGRFSGRQFSNSRSEMNVSTLELGDSALYLCASSLAGQGASEAFFGQGTRLTVV.